What follows are 13 T cell receptor beta chains derived from one specimen sequenced in a study of blood T cells in healthy people across ages (dated by TCRdb to the mid-2010s). Library preparation employed 5' RACE. Sequenced on an Illumina HiSeq 2500. A second roughly 6 to 12 cycle PCR used a sample-barcoded 5' primer and a J-beta primer mix. TCRdb reprocessing: public reads trimmed at Q25 with fastp, clones called with MiXCR, in-frame beta chains kept. When rows share a CDR3 protein, they turn into one entry using the most common DNA and genes. The sample profile shows approximately 1.5 million distinct CDR3 sequences; roughly 43% of them were found once. The leading ten clones occupy about 4% of the sample. Sequenced material: blood. The source of these receptors is a young woman in good health.

This clonotype was recorded a few times. The chain couples TRBV27 to TRBJ2-1; 9 positions match TRBD2. The germline V gene encodes CDR1 MNHEY and CDR2 SMNVEV (reference sequence). CDR3 length: 14 residues. V shed 8 bases, J shed 7 bases, and the junction held 9 bases outside the gene matches. The CDR3 spells CASVSGGSGNEQFF. CDR3 bases: TGTGCCAGCGTTAGCGGGGGCTCGGGTAATGAGCAGTTCTTC.

This clonotype occurred a few times. V usage is TRBV20-1 and J usage is TRBJ2-1; D is possibly TRBD2 (7 bases). The CDR3 spans 15 residues. V lost 3 bases and J lost 0, with 12 bases in between. Germline V gene data show CDR1 as DFQATT and CDR2 as SNEGSKA (reference sequence). The CDR3 protein is CSASRRGGSYNEQFF. CDR3 bases: TGCAGTGCTAGTAGGAGGGGGGGCTCCTACAATGAGCAGTTCTTC.

The chain employs TRBV12-3 or TRBV12-4 and TRBJ1-2; 7 bases are shared with TRBD1. This CDR3 region has 13 residues. V lost 4 bases and J lost 6; bases outside the gene matches: 5. The CDR3 is CASSSGGFDGYTF. CDR3 sequence (DNA): TGTGCCAGCAGTTCAGGGGGGTTCGATGGCTACACCTTC.

The chain uses TRBV12-3 or TRBV12-4 and TRBJ1-2; 7 bases align to TRBD1. This CDR3 has 13 residues. J gave up 6 bases and V 6 bases, and 7 bases lay outside the gene matches. The DNA for the CDR3 is TGTGCCAGCAGGGGGACAGCTCCCAATGGCTACACCTTC. Its protein product is CASRGTAPNGYTF.

This clonotype turned up a few times. The CDR3: CASSYHGGGHRETQYF. Here the CDR3 DNA reads TGTGCCAGCAGTTATCACGGGGGGGGACACCGAGAGACCCAGTACTTC. The chain carries TRBV6-5 and TRBJ2-5, with TRBD2 matching over 8 bases. The CDR3 runs to 16 residues. The germline V gene encodes CDR1 MNHEY and CDR2 SVGAGI. V dropped 3 bases and J dropped 4; count of bases not matched to a gene: 10.

The CDR3 sequence: CSATRRGRLPGDEQFF. In DNA, the CDR3 is TGCAGTGCTACTCGCCGCGGGAGACTCCCCGGGGATGAGCAGTTCTTC. This chain uses TRBV20-1 with TRBJ2-1; 7 bases fit TRBD2. Germline assignment: CDR1 DFQATT and CDR2 SNEGSKA (reference sequence). Unmatched junction bases numbered 17, after V lost 4 bases and J lost 8 bases. The CDR3 loop spans 16 amino acids.

The V and J genes are TRBV20-1 and TRBJ1-2, with TRBD1 matching over 7 bases. Per germline, CDR1 DFQATT and CDR2 SNEGSKA (reference sequence). J gave up 2 bases and V 3 bases, and 6 bases lay outside the gene matches. The CDR3 contains 14 residues. Here the CDR3 DNA reads TGCAGTGCTAGGGCACCGACAGGGAACTATGGCTACACCTTC. This sequence encodes CSARAPTGNYGYTF.

This clonotype has more than one count but fewer than ten. V is TRBV12-3 or TRBV12-4 and J is TRBJ2-5, with 7 bases aligning to TRBD2. CDR3 size: 14 residues. The V and J ends lost 0 bases and 5 bases, in that order; junction bases with no gene match: 3. CDR3 coding DNA: TGTGCCAGCAGTTTAGCCGGACTAGTGGAGACCCAGTACTTC. Its translation: CASSLAGLVETQYF.

A note on this clonotype: A read error may explain this, as a much larger clone is one base away. V gene TRBV12-3 or TRBV12-4 combines with J gene TRBJ2-7, with 7 nucleotides matching TRBD2. The CDR3 runs to 11 residues. The V segment lost 8 bases and the J segment 2 bases; nucleotides outside the gene matches: 0. The CDR3 DNA follows: TGTGCCAGCGGGGGGGCCTACGAGCAGTACTTC. Its translation is CASGGAYEQYF.

This clonotype was found a few times. V and J are TRBV27 and TRBJ2-1; D possibly corresponds to TRBD2 (5 bases). The CDR3 has 12 amino acids. V shed 8 bases and J shed 5 bases, with 10 bases lying between them. Germline CDR1 reads MNHEY; CDR2 reads SMNVEV (reference sequence). CDR3 residues: CASGSFDNEQFF. The CDR3 DNA is TGTGCCAGCGGGAGTTTCGACAATGAGCAGTTCTTC.

This clonotype turned up a few times. Germline is not matched at one junction end, which may reflect a read error. The V and J genes are TRBV2 and TRBJ2-1; possibly TRBD1 for D (6 bases). The J call may be mistaken, given a closer DNA end match to TRBJ2-7. This CDR3 has 15 residues. Germline V CDR1 and CDR2: SNHLY, FYNNEI. CDR3 protein: CASNEQGSSYNEQYF. CDR3 nucleotide sequence: TGTGCCAGCAATGAACAGGGAAGCTCCTACAATGAGCAGTACTTC.

This chain joins TRBV27 and TRBJ2-4, with D unresolved. Trimming cost V 7 bases and J 13 bases, with 26 bases left between them. CDR1 MNHEY and CDR2 SMNVEV come from the germline V gene (reference sequence). The CDR3 has 15 amino acids. CDR3 region: CASTTKNQAPVEQYF. Here the CDR3 DNA reads TGTGCCAGCACTACAAAAAACCAGGCCCCGGTAGAGCAGTACTTC.

This clonotype was counted between two and nine times. The rearrangement links TRBV28 to TRBJ2-5; 10 nucleotides align to TRBD1. The DNA end is a closer match to TRBJ2-7, so the J assignment may be wrong. The germline V gene encodes CDR1 MDHEN and CDR2 SYDVKM. The CDR3 extends over 14 amino acids. The CDR3 nucleotides read TGTGCCAGCAGAGCGGGACAGGGGTACTACGAGCAGTACTTC. Protein: CASRAGQGYYEQYF.